Listed here is a single TCR beta chain. The antigen is undetermined. The record originates from a study of cytomegalovirus exposure and HLA in healthy donors. Findings and caveats of the study: An apparent linkage of common viral pathogens to several of the most significant clusters emerged in a later analysis. TCR beta V- and J-gene trimming, according to a later analysis, was linked to a missense DCLRE1C variant. As confirmed in vitro, three CMV-associated chains were specific for CMV antigens.

Germline V gene data show CDR1 as SGHTA and CDR2 as FQGTGA. V dropped 4 bases and J dropped 6; count of bases not matched to a gene: 9. There are 16 residues in the CDR3. The PCR ran on 60 Vbeta and 13 Jbeta primers. Sequencing was performed with immunoSEQ multiplex PCR; in TCRdb, only in-frame clones are kept and a portion is missing. Here the sample spans 180,000 or so clones, more than 65% being singletons. The TCR originated in a woman in her twenties or thirties in good health and CMV-seropositive. The J gene is TRBJ2-3, the V gene TRBV7-3; 11 nucleotides line up with TRBD2. The sample consisted of PBMCs. The CDR3 DNA is TGTGCCAGCAGCTCACAGGGTAGCGGGGGGGCGGATACGCAGTATTTT. Translation: CASSSQGSGGADTQYF.